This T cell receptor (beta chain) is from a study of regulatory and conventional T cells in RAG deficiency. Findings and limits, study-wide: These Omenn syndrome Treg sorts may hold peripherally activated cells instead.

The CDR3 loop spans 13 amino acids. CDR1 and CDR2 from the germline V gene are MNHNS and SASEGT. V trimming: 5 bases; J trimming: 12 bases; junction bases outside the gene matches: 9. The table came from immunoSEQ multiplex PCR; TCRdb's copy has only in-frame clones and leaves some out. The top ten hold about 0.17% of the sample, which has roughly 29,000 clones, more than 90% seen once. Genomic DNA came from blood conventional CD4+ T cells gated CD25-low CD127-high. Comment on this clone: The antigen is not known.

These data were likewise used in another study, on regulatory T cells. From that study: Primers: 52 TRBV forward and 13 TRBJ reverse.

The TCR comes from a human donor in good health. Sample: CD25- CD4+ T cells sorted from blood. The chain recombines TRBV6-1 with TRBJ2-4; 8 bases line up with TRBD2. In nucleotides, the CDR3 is TGTGCCAGCAGTTCGAGCGGGGGAACGAATCAGTACTTC. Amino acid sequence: CASSSSGGTNQYF.